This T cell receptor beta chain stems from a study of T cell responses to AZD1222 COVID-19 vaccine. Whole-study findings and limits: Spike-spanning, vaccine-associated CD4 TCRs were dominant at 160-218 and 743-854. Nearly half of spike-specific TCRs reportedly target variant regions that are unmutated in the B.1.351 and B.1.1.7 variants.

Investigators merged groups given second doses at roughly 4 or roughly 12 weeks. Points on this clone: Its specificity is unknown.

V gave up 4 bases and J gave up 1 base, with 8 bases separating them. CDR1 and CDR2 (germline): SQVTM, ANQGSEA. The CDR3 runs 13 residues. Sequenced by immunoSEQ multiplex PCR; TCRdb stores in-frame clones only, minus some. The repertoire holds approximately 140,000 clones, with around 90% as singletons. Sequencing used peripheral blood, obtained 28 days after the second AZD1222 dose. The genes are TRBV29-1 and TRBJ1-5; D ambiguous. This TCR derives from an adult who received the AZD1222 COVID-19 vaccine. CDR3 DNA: TGCAGCGTTGCGGGGTCGAGCAATCAGCCCCAGCATTTT. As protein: CSVAGSSNQPQHF.